The text below deals with one TCR beta chain. Its antigen has not been determined. Base qualities are not at hand, and no much larger clone is one base apart. The CDR3 goes from the cysteine to the phenylalanine over 15 residues. The only DNA kept is the CDR3, 45 bases in frame from the first base. V and J are trimmed by 4 bases and 3 bases, and the gene matches miss 6 bases of the junction. CDR1 and CDR2, looked up from the germline V gene, are SGHVS and FQNEAQ. The record originates from a study of shared clonotypes between healthy human individuals (TCRdb year 2020). Study-level background: The cohort comprised a couple of women and a few men aged 18 to 49 years. For each donor, CD4 naive and CD4 memory were each given three plates, CD8 naive was given two plates, and CD8 memory was given one plate. To estimate repertoire size and how much clonotypes are shared between individuals, the study performed deep sequencing of blood TCR repertoires from a few healthy adults. Different laboratories and diverse techniques were used to prepare libraries and sequence TCR repertoires, to increase sequencing depth and limit assay-specific biases. Per donor, leukapheresis produced somewhere between about 0.94 and 10 billion PBMCs. General study outcomes and caveats: Compared with non-shared clonotypes, the clonotypes found in all four sorted-subset donors had higher generation probabilities. Incomplete sequencing was indicated by rarefaction of sorted-subset datasets, despite the large sequencing depth. Sampling was restricted to blood, and TCR repertoires in tissue are likely to differ from TCR repertoires in blood. Pairwise subsampling indicated that sequencing depth was expected to affect the degree of clonotype sharing among donors. Estimated clonotype richness was generally larger for naive than for memory subsets. Because the study included only a small number of donors, the genetic and exposure-history diversity represented was limited. Sharing across a few donors was observed for 4.5% to 6.5% of naive CD4, 3.5% of naive CD8, about 2.5% of memory CD4, and about 0.39% of memory CD8 clonotypes.

Using the deep immunoSEQ assay, TCR CDR3 regions were amplified from genomic DNA by multiplex PCR. Genomic DNA extracted from each cell subset was distributed evenly over all wells of several immunoSEQ 96-well plates, and each plate served as one replicate. For sorted subsets, each replicate PCR was loaded with 200 ng genomic DNA, equivalent to 25,000 to 30,000 T cell genomes. Purified libraries were quantified with a Qubit 3.0 fluorometer, sized on a Bioanalyzer 2100, and re-quantified with the KAPA Library Quantification kit. A separate single-read 150-cycle Illumina NextSeq 550 flow cell was used to sequence each immunoSEQ 96-well plate. As for the original processing: The immunoSEQ output contained only junctional sequences without quality scores, so filtering could not match that applied to full-length reads. Sequences were annotated with PyIR, a Python wrapper for IgBLAST v1.9, using IMGT germline references to assign V/J genes and CDR3. Reads with weak V/J assignments (E-value above 1e-6), missing CDR3, stop codons, out-of-frame junctions, or ambiguous translated residues were removed. A V3J clonotype was defined by an identical inferred V gene, J gene, and CDR3 amino acid sequence. To compute the percentage overlap between repertoires, the number of shared unique clonotypes was divided by the size of the smaller repertoire. Repertoire richness was assessed with RTK rarefaction, the Chao1 estimator, and Recon v2.1 estimates of unobserved clonotypes. For all TCRbeta clonotypes obtained by the gDNA method from several donors, generation probabilities were computed with OLGA. Here the immuneACCESS table is served through TCRdb, limited to in-frame sequences with V and J called. Missing clones are a known gap in these copies; in checked studies unresolved V genes cover under half, and the rest lacks a known reason. Clone size and V and J calls were adopted from that table, with D and trimming inferred from the DNA. The sample contains about 2.4 million clones, 80% to 95% of them found a single time. Around 0.37% of the sample is taken by the ten largest.

The donors were healthy, HIV-negative adults who had no recently reported acute infections or vaccinations. Every donor was a Caucasian adult living in Nashville, Tennessee, USA. CD4+ T cells were enriched through magnetic negative selection, after which naive cells were positively selected on CD45RA and the remaining negative fraction served as the memory subset. Blood was collected by leukapheresis, and PBMCs were isolated by Ficoll-Histopaque density gradient centrifugation and then cryopreserved in liquid nitrogen vapor phase. Analytical flow cytometry was used to check the purity and quantity of every magnetically sorted T cell population. Genomic DNA was isolated from each sorted fraction and quantified by UV absorbance on a Nanodrop 2000c.

The source of this sequence is a man between 18 and 29 years old in good health. Some clones in this sample may be carry-over from other donors' samples. Material: naive CD4+ T cells from PBMCs. The intended sense of this specimen's cell subset or site label: CD45RA+ positively selected. This receptor chain uses TRBV7-8 and TRBJ2-1; 7 middle bases align to TRBD1. The DNA sequence is TGTGCCAGCAGCTCAGTAGGGGGCCTCTACAATGAGCAGTTCTTC. This yields the protein CASSSVGGLYNEQFF.